This T cell receptor beta chain was documented in a study of blood T cell repertoires in COVID-19. Looking at the study overall: COVID-19 samples, acute and convalescent, were from the United States, Italy and Spain. The cDNA or gDNA used as material had been derived from T cells, B-cell-depleted T cells, or PBMCs.

Trimming at V came to 7 bases and at J to 3 bases, leaving 3 bases not matched to a gene. The CDR3 is 12 residues long. Assay used: immunoSEQ multiplex PCR; TCRdb lists only in-frame clones, some missing. The table shows tens of thousands of clones, with approximately 78% occurring only once. This clone was found once. V is TRBV12-3 or TRBV12-4 and J is TRBJ2-7; 7 bases map to TRBD1. The sequence was obtained from a human donor in a cohort sampled during active COVID-19. Material: peripheral blood. The CDR3 sequence is CASTRTGYEQYF. The CDR3 DNA is TGTGCCAGCACCCGGACAGGCTACGAGCAGTACTTC.